The T cell receptor beta chain under discussion was sequenced for a study of T cell repertoires and HLA-DP antigens. General study results and limits: Clones undetected before culture averaged around 36% against one allele and around 53% against the other. Sorted CD137+ clonality was about 0.41 for both alloantigens, versus approximately 0.04 pre-culture.

CD4+ T cells, purified by negative selection, averaged roughly 98% purity. This clone occurred a few times. Its antigen is unknown. The PCR primers covered 54 TRBV and 13 TRBJ segments. Sequenced by immunoSEQ multiplex PCR; TCRdb stores in-frame clones only, minus some. Among around 90,000 clones listed, approximately 86% were seen once. This CDR3 is built from 12 residues. CDR1 and CDR2 (germline): ENHRY, SYGVKD. V lost 5 bases and J 3 bases, leaving 7 bases between the germline ends. This chain connects TRBV10-3 to TRBJ2-5; TRBD1 might be the D (5 bases). The sample comprised CD4+ T cells from PBMCs. This TCR came from a man in his fifties or sixties in good health and CMV-seronegative. CDR3: CAISQGEETQYF. The CDR3 DNA sequence: TGTGCCATCAGTCAAGGGGAAGAGACCCAGTACTTC.